This record concerns one T cell receptor beta chain sequence. The antigen remains undetermined. Unmatched junction bases numbered 15, after V lost 5 bases and J lost 5 bases. CDR3 length equals 16 residues. CDR1 SGHVS and CDR2 FQNEAQ come from the germline V gene. The second PCR ran about 6 to 12 cycles with a sample-barcoded 5' primer and J-beta primers. Each TCR beta cDNA got a 12-nucleotide random molecular identifier. All samples gave at least 2.5 million CDR3-containing paired-end reads. TCRdb reanalysed the 5' RACE reads using MiXCR and keeps one entry per CDR3 protein. Of 1.5 million to 2 million distinct CDR3 sequences listed, around 42% are singletons. This sample stems from a study of blood T cells in healthy people across ages. General study points: Among long-lived donors, naive CD4+ cells were more numerous and diversity higher than in aged donors. As naive T cell percentage varied, TCR beta diversity correlated strongly with it.

The TCR comes from a human donor in good health. The chain recombines TRBV7-8 with TRBJ2-7, with 7 bases lining up with TRBD1. The sample taken for sequencing was blood. The CDR3 is CASSPRWGTEGDEQYF. The DNA for the CDR3 is TGTGCCAGCAGCCCACGCTGGGGGACAGAGGGTGACGAGCAGTACTTC.